These 3 T cell receptor beta chains were all obtained from the same sample, sequenced in a study of T cell changes during pregnancy in multiple sclerosis. Only in-frame clones appear in the TCRdb table, and some are missing; sequencing was by immunoSEQ multiplex PCR. This table holds roughly 53,000 clones, roughly nine tenths found once. Material: CD8+ T cells from peripheral blood mononuclear cells, obtained before pregnancy. The receptors stem from a female donor with multiple sclerosis, enrolled in a pregnancy study.

This clone was picked up a small number of times. CDR3 sequence: CASSFDRYAEAFF. CDR3 in DNA: TGTGCCAGCAGCTTTGACAGGTATGCTGAAGCTTTCTTT. The chain is built from TRBV5-4 and TRBJ1-1, with a tentative D call TRBD1 (6 bases). The germline V and J ends were trimmed by 2 bases and 6 bases, with 11 bases remaining between them. The germline V gene has CDR1 SGHNT and CDR2 YYREEE (reference sequence). This CDR3 spans 13 amino acids. Complete variable domain (other parts from reference TRBV5-4 and TRBJ1-1): ETGVTQSPTHLIKTRGQQVTLRCSSQSGHNTVSWYQQALGQGPQFIFQYYREEENGRGNFPPRFSGLQFPNYSSELNVNALELDDSALYLCASSFDRYAEAFFGQGTRLTVV.

The chain carries TRBV5-1 and TRBJ2-1; 9 bases are shared with TRBD1. Germline V lookup: CDR1 SGHRS, CDR2 YFSETQ. The CDR3 is 13 residues long. Unmatched junction bases numbered 3, after V lost 5 bases and J lost 6 bases. In DNA, the CDR3 is TGCGCCAGCAGAGGACAGGGGCCCAATGAGCAGTTCTTC. Amino acid sequence: CASRGQGPNEQFF.

This chain uses TRBV2 with TRBJ2-3; TRBD2 agrees at 10 bases. Per germline, CDR1 SNHLY and CDR2 FYNNEI. The CDR3 loop spans 14 amino acids. V lost 4 bases to trimming and J lost 4 bases; unmatched junction nucleotides: 2. The CDR3 protein is CASSVAGGADTQYF. DNA for the CDR3: TGTGCCAGCAGTGTAGCGGGGGGAGCAGATACGCAGTATTTT.